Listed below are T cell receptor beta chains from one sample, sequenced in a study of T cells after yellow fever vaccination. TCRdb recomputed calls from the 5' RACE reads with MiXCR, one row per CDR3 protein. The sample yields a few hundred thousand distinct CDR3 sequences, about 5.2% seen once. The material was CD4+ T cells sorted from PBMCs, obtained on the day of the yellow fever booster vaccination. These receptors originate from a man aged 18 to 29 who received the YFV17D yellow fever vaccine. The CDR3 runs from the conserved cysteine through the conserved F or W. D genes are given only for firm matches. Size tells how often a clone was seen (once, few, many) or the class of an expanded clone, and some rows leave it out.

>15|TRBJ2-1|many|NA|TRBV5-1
CASSSQAGIENEQFF
TGCGCCAGCAGCTCCCAGGCAGGGATCGAGAATGAGCAGTTCTTC
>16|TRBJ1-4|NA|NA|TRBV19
CASSPPPAGFREKLFF
TGTGCCAGTAGCCCCCCCCCAGCAGGGTTTCGGGAAAAACTGTTTTTT
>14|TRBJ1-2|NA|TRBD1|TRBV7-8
CASSRDRGYYGYTF
TGTGCCAGCAGCCGGGACAGGGGTTACTATGGCTACACCTTC
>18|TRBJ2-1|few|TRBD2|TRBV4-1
CASSQDRGAGGPYNEQFF
TGCGCCAGCAGCCAAGATCGTGGAGCGGGGGGTCCCTACAATGAGCAGTTCTTC
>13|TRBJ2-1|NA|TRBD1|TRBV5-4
CASRDRGNNEQFF
TGTGCCAGCAGGGACAGGGGCAACAATGAGCAGTTCTTC
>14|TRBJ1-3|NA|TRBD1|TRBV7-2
CASSPRTGGPAIYF
TGTGCCAGCAGCCCACGGACAGGGGGTCCTGCCATATATTTT
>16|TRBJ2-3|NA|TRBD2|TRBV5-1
CASSPGLAESTDTQYF
TGCGCCAGCAGCCCCGGACTAGCGGAGTCCACAGATACGCAGTATTTT
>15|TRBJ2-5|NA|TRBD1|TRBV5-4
CASSKGDRGQETQYF
TGTGCCAGCAGCAAAGGGGACAGGGGGCAAGAGACCCAGTACTTC
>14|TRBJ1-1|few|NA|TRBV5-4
CASRTDLENTEAFF
TGTGCCAGCAGGACAGACCTCGAGAACACTGAAGCTTTCTTT
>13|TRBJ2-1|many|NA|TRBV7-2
CASSPFGGVEQFF
TGTGCCAGCAGCCCGTTCGGTGGGGTTGAGCAGTTCTTC
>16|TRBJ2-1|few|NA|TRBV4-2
CASSPERGPLYNEQFF
TGTGCCAGCAGCCCAGAACGGGGGCCGCTCTACAATGAGCAGTTCTTC
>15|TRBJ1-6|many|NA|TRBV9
CASSVTLAENSPLHF
TGTGCCAGCAGCGTCACGTTGGCAGAGAATTCACCCCTCCACTTT
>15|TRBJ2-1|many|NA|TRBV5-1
CASSNRVGSDNEQFF
TGCGCCAGCAGCAACAGGGTTGGTTCGGACAATGAGCAGTTCTTC
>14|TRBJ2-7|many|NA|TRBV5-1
CASSVPGPRREQYF
TGCGCCAGCAGCGTACCGGGCCCTCGGCGCGAGCAGTACTTC
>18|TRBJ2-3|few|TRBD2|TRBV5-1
CASSRTTATSGVTDTQYF
TGCGCCAGCAGCCGGACGACCGCGACTAGCGGGGTCACAGATACGCAGTATTTT
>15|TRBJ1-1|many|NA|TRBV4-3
CASSQEGLVNTEAFF
TGCGCCAGCAGCCAAGAGGGATTGGTCAACACTGAAGCTTTCTTT